The table lists the clone carrying this TCR beta chain with a few counts. Its antigen is not known. It was RNA transcripts that yielded the amplified TCR beta CDR3 regions. The HTBI primer set was used in a first-round RT-PCR of the TCR CDR3. MiXCR, run by TCRdb on the multiplex PCR reads, gives a single entry per CDR3 protein. The sample records 550,000 to 650,000 distinct CDR3 sequences, approximately 15% being singletons. This record comes from a study of T cells in Graves' hyperthyroidism and ophthalmopathy. The study collected blood at first hyperthyroidism diagnosis, before any ophthalmopathy symptoms arose. Over 9 ml of fresh peripheral blood supplied the PBMCs. General study results and limits: Clonotypes that were expanded in thyroid above 0.001 mostly appeared in blood too. A model of 13 V-J features distinguished ophthalmopathy from stable hyperthyroidism.

The CDR3 has 12 amino acids. Germline CDR1 MDHEN, CDR2 SYDVKM. The ends were cut back, 9 bases at V and 8 bases at J, with 11 bases in the middle. The TCR was taken from a young woman with Graves' hyperthyroidism that later progressed to Graves' ophthalmopathy. The genes are TRBV28 and TRBJ1-6; no clear D. The sequencing sample was made of blood. CDR3 in DNA: TGTGCCAGTATTAGCGGGGATTCACCCCTCCACTTT. Translating it yields CASISGDSPLHF.